This entry features one TCR beta chain sequence. Its antigen is as yet unknown. This sample is drawn from a study of tumor-infiltrating T cells and Merkel cell polyomavirus. Looking at the study overall: CD8+ T cells recognized the Merkel cell polyomavirus KLL epitope. Follow-up lasted a median roughly 2.6 years (range about 1.1–6.0 years).

Trimming removed 7 bases from V and 11 bases from J, with 26 bases in between. The CDR3 extends over 15 amino acids. Germline V gene sequence: CDR1 MDHEN, CDR2 SYDVKM. The protocol was immunoSEQ multiplex PCR, while the TCRdb copy is restricted to in-frame clones and leaves out a portion. The repertoire has about 25,000 clones, 87% of them found once; the top ten carry less than 3%. The study, taken as a whole, reports: Among 397 unique KLL-specific TRB sequences, only one clonotype was public. A limitation of this study is its small sample size. Patients having roughly 5-120 rather than 0-3 KLL-specific tumor clonotypes survived MCC longer.

Robust Merkel cell polyomavirus Large T antigen positivity by immunohistochemistry was seen in all patients' tumors. The rearrangement uses TRBV28 and TRBJ2-5, with D maybe TRBD1 (5 bases). This clonotype originated in a man aged 45 to 65 with Merkel cell carcinoma. The sequenced material came from lymph node tissue. The CDR3 is CASNLLGQNLGEQYF. CDR3 coding DNA: TGTGCCAGCAACCTTTTGGGGCAGAACTTAGGTGAGCAGTACTTC.